The 25 T cell receptor beta chains in this list originate from one sample, sequenced in a study of identical twins. TCRdb independently ran MiXCR on the 5' RACE reads; one entry per CDR3 protein. The sample records about 220,000 distinct CDR3 sequences, approximately 7.9% being singletons. Separately, the same data were catalogued under a study of yellow fever vaccine responses in identical twins.

Material: CD8+ T cells sorted from blood. The source is a woman under 30 in good health.

This chain joins TRBV2 and TRBJ2-7, with D perhaps TRBD1 (5 bases). Germline CDR1 reads SNHLY; CDR2 reads FYNNEI. Trimming removed 2 bases from V and 4 bases from J, with 15 bases in between. This CDR3 is 15 amino acids long. The CDR3 region has the DNA TGTGCCAGCAGTGAAAATATGGGGCCTTTATACGAGCAGTACTTC. It specifies CASSENMGPLYEQYF. Full variable domain (rest looked up from reference TRBV2 and TRBJ2-7): EPEVTQTPSHQVTQMGQEVILRCVPISNHLYFYWYRQILGQKVEFLVSFYNNEISEKSEIFDDQFSVERPDGSNFTLKIRSTKLEDSAMYFCASSENMGPLYEQYFGPGTRLTVT.

This clonotype turned up a few times. This chain links TRBV2 with TRBJ2-7, with no clear D. V was trimmed by 6 bases and J by 5 bases, leaving 11 bases between them. CDR3 size: 12 residues. Germline loops: CDR1 SNHLY, CDR2 FYNNEI. The CDR3 DNA is TGTGCCAGCAGGGGCCGGGTCCACGAGCAGTACGTC. Amino acid sequence: CASRGRVHEQYV.

This clonotype has a handful of counts. The rearrangement uses TRBV9 and TRBJ1-1, with unresolved D. CDR1 is SGDLS and CDR2 is YYNGEE in the germline V gene. Trimming left V 0 bases short and J 6 bases short, with 9 bases between. The CDR3 has 13 residues. The CDR3 reads CASSVGIGPEAFF. CDR3 DNA: TGTGCCAGCAGCGTAGGTATAGGGCCTGAAGCTTTCTTT.

This clonotype was found a few times. The chain has TRBV20-1 and TRBJ2-7; D remains ambiguous. The CDR3 loop spans 13 amino acids. V gave up 2 bases and J gave up 3 bases, with 11 bases separating them. In germline, CDR1 is DFQATT, CDR2 SNEGSKA (reference sequence). CDR3 residues: CSARRLDDYEQYF. The CDR3 DNA is TGCAGTGCTAGAAGGCTGGACGACTACGAGCAGTACTTC.

V and J are TRBV5-6 and TRBJ2-3; perhaps TRBD2 as D (6 bases). The germline V and J ends were trimmed by 2 bases and 2 bases, with 9 bases remaining between them. This CDR3 has 14 residues. CDR1 SGHDT and CDR2 YYEEEE come from the germline V gene. The chain's CDR3 is CASSFWGDTDTQYF. CDR3 in DNA: TGTGCCAGCAGCTTCTGGGGGGACACAGATACGCAGTATTTT.

Only a few counts were recorded for this clonotype. The chain is built from TRBV19 and TRBJ2-1; 13 nucleotides line up with TRBD2. The CDR3 has 14 residues. V gave up 9 bases and J gave up 6 bases; unmatched junction bases: 5. Looked up from germline, CDR1 is LNHDA and CDR2 is SQIVND (reference sequence). For the CDR3, the DNA is TGTGCCAGCTCGACTAGCGGGGGGATCAATGAGCAGTTCTTC. It is translated as CASSTSGGINEQFF.

The table lists this clonotype with a few counts. The chain joins TRBV3-1 to TRBJ2-5, with 8 bases lining up with TRBD1. Germline V CDR1 and CDR2: LGHDT, YNNKEL (reference sequence). CDR3 length equals 17 residues. J was trimmed by 3 bases and V by 0 bases; bases with no gene match: 9. CDR3 residues: CASSQDLFGTGKETQYF. The CDR3 DNA follows: TGTGCCAGCAGCCAAGATTTATTCGGGACAGGTAAAGAGACCCAGTACTTC.

This clonotype was detected ten times or more. The chain uses TRBV5-1 and TRBJ1-1, with 8 bases that match TRBD1. The germline V gene encodes CDR1 SGHRS and CDR2 YFSETQ. Losses at the gene ends were 7 bases for V and 1 base for J; bases not matched to a gene: 6. CDR3 length: 14 amino acids. The CDR3 sequence is CASRDRGPNTEAFF. CDR3 sequence (DNA): TGCGCCAGCCGAGACAGGGGCCCGAACACTGAAGCTTTCTTT.

The genes are TRBV20-1 and TRBJ2-3; D might be TRBD1 (5 bases). Per the germline V gene, CDR1 is DFQATT and CDR2 is SNEGSKA (reference sequence). V lost 6 bases to trimming and J lost 3 bases, with 13 bases between them. The CDR3 runs 13 residues. CDR3 protein: CSATTETTDTQYF. Written as DNA, the CDR3 is TGCAGTGCAACGACAGAAACTACAGATACGCAGTATTTT.

Note on this clonotype: A much more abundant neighbour one base away suggests this may be a read error. The DNA of the CDR3 is TGCAGCGTTGGTGGGACGTCGGACTTCAGTAGCTCCTACGAGCAGTACTTC. Its translation: CSVGGTSDFSSSYEQYF. The V and J genes are TRBV29-1 and TRBJ2-7; perhaps D is TRBD1 or TRBD2 (5 bases each). The germline V gene has CDR1 SQVTM and CDR2 ANQGSEA. V was trimmed by 4 bases and J by 0 bases, leaving 22 bases between them. This CDR3 has 17 residues.

In this sample, this clonotype turned up many times. The V gene is TRBV24-1, the J gene TRBJ2-1, with D tentatively TRBD2 (5 bases). Trimming cost V 4 bases and J 9 bases, with 9 bases left between them. Germline V gives CDR1 KGHDR, CDR2 SFDVKD. The CDR3 extends over 12 amino acids. The CDR3 is CATSELVGEQFF. CDR3 bases: TGTGCCACCAGTGAACTAGTCGGTGAGCAGTTCTTC.

The chain combines TRBV5-1 with TRBJ1-6; 12 positions agree with TRBD1. Germline values: CDR1 SGHRS, CDR2 YFSETQ. The trim removed 1 base at V and 7 bases at J, leaving 12 bases unmatched. The length of the CDR3 is 19 residues. In DNA, the CDR3 is TGCGCCAGCAGCTTGATGGGACAGGGGGCGCAGACCGGGAATTCACCCCTCCACTTT. Translation gives CASSLMGQGAQTGNSPLHF.

This clonotype was seen at least ten times. The chain employs TRBV2 and TRBJ1-2; D unclear. CDR1 SNHLY and CDR2 FYNNEI come from the germline V gene. The CDR3 runs to 14 residues. Trimming took off 2 bases at V and 1 base at J, with 8 bases between the two ends. The CDR3 DNA reads as TGTGCCAGCAGTGAACAGCCTTTTAACTATGGCTACACCTTC. Translated: CASSEQPFNYGYTF.

The CDR3 nucleotides read TGTGCCAGCAGCGTATCAACCGGGACAGGGAGCTATGAGCAGTTCTTC. It yields the protein CASSVSTGTGSYEQFF. V usage is TRBV9 and J usage is TRBJ2-1, with 9 bases matching TRBD1. Trimming at V came to 1 base and at J to 8 bases, leaving 10 bases not matched to a gene. The CDR3 is made up of 16 amino acids. The V gene's germline CDR1 is SGDLS and CDR2 YYNGEE.

The sample holds a few counts of this clonotype. The J gene is TRBJ1-1, the V gene TRBV10-3; tentative D call: TRBD1 (6 bases). V lost 4 bases, J lost 7 bases, and 22 bases lay in between. Germline V gene sequence: CDR1 ENHRY, CDR2 SYGVKD. CDR3 length equals 16 residues. CDR3 sequence reads: CAISGQGFPADDEAFF. The CDR3 DNA reads as TGTGCCATCAGTGGCCAGGGGTTCCCCGCTGACGATGAAGCTTTCTTT.

The rearrangement uses TRBV5-1 and TRBJ2-2; 12 nucleotides match TRBD2. Germline lookup yields CDR1 SGHRS and CDR2 YFSETQ. V dropped 0 bases and J dropped 4; count of bases not matched to a gene: 13. The CDR3 sequence is 20 residues long. The CDR3 protein is CASSLARWLAGGRSTGELFF. DNA for the CDR3: TGCGCCAGCAGCTTGGCGCGTTGGCTAGCGGGAGGGCGCTCCACCGGGGAGCTGTTTTTT.

There are many counts of this clonotype. The chain employs TRBV14 and TRBJ2-3; D is ambiguous. The CDR3 sequence is 13 residues long. Between the trimmed V and J ends, which lost 3 bases and 5 bases, there was a span of 9 bases. Germline-derived CDR1 and CDR2 are SGHDN and FVKESK. The CDR3 DNA sequence: TGTGCCAGCAGCCATTTCGGAAAAGATACGCAGTATTTT. It specifies CASSHFGKDTQYF.

This clonotype was picked up many times. This chain links TRBV29-1 with TRBJ2-1; 10 bases are shared with TRBD2. The junction had 4 bases not matched to a gene; V was cut back by 5 bases and J by 9 bases. Germline CDR1 is SQVTM and CDR2 is ANQGSEA. CDR3 length: 12 amino acids. The CDR3 DNA is TGCAGCGTTAGCGGGAGGGCCAGTGAGCAGTTCTTC. Residues: CSVSGRASEQFF.

This rearrangement joins TRBV7-8 to TRBJ2-3; 10 nucleotides agree with TRBD2. The CDR3 is 17 residues long. V was pared by 7 bases and J by 2 bases, with 12 bases of the junction left unmatched. Germline V gene data show CDR1 as SGHVS and CDR2 as FQNEAQ. CDR3 loop: CASTQPASGSSTDTQYF. The CDR3 region has the DNA TGTGCCAGCACCCAGCCCGCTAGCGGGAGTTCCACAGATACGCAGTATTTT.

The rearrangement uses TRBV28 and TRBJ2-5; the D gene is possibly TRBD1 (5 bases). Germline lookup yields CDR1 MDHEN and CDR2 SYDVKM. V gave up 5 bases and J gave up 2 bases, with 15 bases separating them. The CDR3 covers 15 residues. The CDR3 sequence is CASSLFLDKQETQYF. In DNA, the CDR3 is TGTGCCAGCAGTCTCTTCCTGGACAAACAAGAGACCCAGTACTTC.

This clonotype was recorded a few times. The V gene is TRBV4-1, the J gene TRBJ2-7; 9 positions match TRBD2. The CDR3 is 15 amino acids. V was pared by 1 base and J by 4 bases, with 5 bases of the junction left unmatched. Per germline, CDR1 MGHRA and CDR2 YSYEKL. CDR3 DNA: TGCGCCAGCAGCCAAGTACTAGCGGGCCATTACGAGCAGTACGTC. This encodes CASSQVLAGHYEQYV.

This clonotype was counted between two and nine times. The chain carries TRBV24-1 and TRBJ2-3, with 7 bases lining up with TRBD1. V dropped 1 base and J dropped 6; count of bases not matched to a gene: 6. The germline CDR1 and CDR2 sequences are KGHDR and SFDVKD. The length of the CDR3 is 15 residues. Here the CDR3 reads CATSDFYRGTDTQYF. As DNA, the CDR3 is TGTGCCACCAGTGATTTCTACAGGGGAACGGATACGCAGTATTTT.

V gene TRBV11-2 combines with J gene TRBJ2-1; D gene unclear. The CDR3 runs to 11 residues. V shed 2 bases and J shed 9 bases, with 5 bases lying between them. In germline, CDR1 is SGHAT, CDR2 FQNNGV. The CDR3 DNA reads as TGTGCCAGCAGCTTACGGGTTGAGCAGTTCTTC. Protein: CASSLRVEQFF.

This clonotype has only a few counts. The chain recombines TRBV28 with TRBJ2-1; D call uncertain. Germline loops: CDR1 MDHEN, CDR2 SYDVKM. Deletions cut 5 bases from V and 5 bases from J, with 16 bases between. The CDR3 sequence is 15 residues long. CDR3 region: CASSPGSPDDNEQFF. CDR3 nucleotides: TGTGCCAGCAGTCCCGGGTCCCCCGACGACAATGAGCAGTTCTTC. Full variable domain (remainder filled in from reference TRBV28 and TRBJ2-1): DVKVTQSSRYLVKRTGEKVFLECVQDMDHENMFWYRQDPGLGLRLIYFSYDVKMKEKGDIPEGYSVSREKKERFSLILESASTNQTSMYLCASSPGSPDDNEQFFGPGTRLTVL.

This clonotype has a handful of counts. This chain links TRBV2 with TRBJ2-7, with D hard to call. This CDR3 is built from 13 residues. CDR1 and CDR2 (germline): SNHLY, FYNNEI. Trimming took 1 base from V and 1 from J, leaving 5 bases between them. The CDR3 region is CASSEVGSYEQYV. CDR3 sequence (DNA): TGTGCCAGCAGTGAAGTAGGGTCCTACGAGCAGTACGTC.